What follows describes a single TCR beta chain. The specificity of this receptor is unknown. The sample holds no much larger clone one base away, and base qualities are not on file. The donors were included in the validation cohort of 100 to 150 subjects, a group kept apart from the approximately 650-subject first cohort. Libraries were constructed by the immunoSEQ multiplex PCR assay. As for the authors' bioinformatics: A statistical classification framework was developed to diagnose cytomegalovirus status using the catalog of TCR beta chain sequences. Held by TCRdb, this immuneACCESS table contains in-frame sequences only and omits some clones. Under half of the omission traces to an unresolved V gene where checked; the cause of the rest is unknown. D and trimming come from the DNA, and the V and J calls and clone size come from that table. This sample lists approximately 300,000 clones; 70% to 90% were detected once. The biggest ten clones account for about 0.8% of the sample.

The record originates from a study of cytomegalovirus exposure and HLA in healthy donors (dated by TCRdb to 2016 to 2017). Turning to the overall study: According to a later analysis, the roughly 120 validation repertoires were produced on the same platform as the roughly 720 repertoires of the first cohort. The study aimed to test whether cataloging public T cell receptors could reveal signatures of past pathogen exposure. In addition to the first cohort of hundreds of subjects, a separate validation cohort of 100 to 150 different subjects was used. To predict cytomegalovirus infection status, the study combined high-throughput TCR immunosequencing, statistical association of individual TCRs with disease status, and machine learning.

CDR1 and CDR2 are drawn from the germline V gene: LGHNT, FRNRAP. The CDR3 covers 19 residues, taking in both the cysteine and the phenylalanine. Only the CDR3 DNA is retained, 57 bases long and in frame from the first base. Trimmed from V: 0 bases; trimmed from J: 0 bases; junction bases lacking a gene match: 13. The study at large found these results: The classifier was reported to diagnose cytomegalovirus status with high specificity and sensitivity in both the original and validation cohorts. Across donors, most TCR sequences were observed very rarely, whereas some public TCRs were present in many individuals. The study gave a list of some 150 TCR beta chains associated with cytomegalovirus. The authors suggested that the approach could potentially be extended to other disease states and immunological phenotypes. In a later analysis, TCRs clustered in the first cohort were found to also tend to co-occur in the 120 or so validation repertoires, with 85% to 95% of cluster scores above 0. All 120 or so repertoires were used to score co-occurrence in the validation cohort in a later analysis, because that analysis had no HLA typing for the cohort. In vitro tests confirmed that a few of the cytomegalovirus-associated TCR beta chains recognize cytomegalovirus antigens.

The sample consisted of PBMCs. The rearrangement combines TRBV12-5 with TRBJ2-7, and TRBD1 matches 8 of the central bases. This receptor was taken from a woman in her late teens or twenties in good health and CMV-seronegative. The DNA sequence is as follows: TGTGCTAGTGGTTTGGTACAAGGGACAGGAACCCCGAGCTCCTACGAGCAGTACTTC. Its amino acids are CASGLVQGTGTPSSYEQYF.